This TCR beta chain was found in a study of blood T cell repertoires in COVID-19 (dated by TCRdb to 2018 to 2021). As for the study more broadly: Samples covering the acute and convalescent phases of COVID-19 were provided by collaborators in the United States, Italy and Spain. The prospective study material was composed of cDNA or gDNA derived from T cells, B-cell-depleted T cells, or PBMCs. Deeply sampled blood TCRbeta repertoires from subjects exposed to, actively infected with, or recovered from COVID-19 were included in the dataset. The repertoires were made available in a free public database intended to serve as a resource for research on the immune response to SARS-CoV-2. Samples were obtained from the ongoing ImmuneRACE study (first 160 participants) and from about 1,300 subjects provided by 6 global collaborators. The sample metadata nearly always contained a de-identified subject ID, COVID-19 status, age in years and sex. Where available, HLA class I and class II types were taken from metadata supplied by the sample provider and were not determined by assay-based typing.

The paper as a whole reports these results and caveats: The quantity of clinical and demographic metadata differed by source and by participant and was supplied without curation.

V is clipped by 7 bases and J by 3 bases, and the sequence between their germline boundaries is 12 bases long. The CDR3 has 14 amino acids, counting the end cysteine and phenylalanine. CDR3 DNA is the only sequence kept; it has 42 bases, read in frame from the first base. The germline V gene gives CDR1 as SNHLY and CDR2 as FYNNEI. TCRbeta CDR3 regions were amplified from genomic DNA using the immunoSEQ Assay, a bias-controlled multiplex PCR. Processing in the source paper ran as follows. The number of nucleated cells in each sample was estimated from the amplification of reference gene primers within the assay. Sequence reads were collapsed and filtered to measure the absolute abundance of every unique TCRbeta CDR3 rearrangement. For each sample, productive Simpson clonality was calculated as the square root of Simpson's diversity index across productive rearrangements. TCRdb took this table from immuneACCESS and kept in-frame rearrangements with V and J called. Such tables lack part of the clones; where checked against another copy, unresolved V genes explain under half of the gap, and the rest is unexplained. V and J calls and clone size come straight from that table; D and trimming were deduced from the DNA. This sample is represented by over 100,000 clones; approximately 90% of them were singletons. The top ten clonotypes cover less than 4.5% of the sample.

On this clone: The specificity of this receptor is unknown. Base qualities are missing; no much larger clone stands one base away.

At one collaborating source in Seattle, patients were enrolled during active infection and were followed longitudinally through the course of disease. Whole blood was collected in K2EDTA tubes by collaborating institutions according to the institutions' own protocols. For TCRbeta analysis, collaborator samples were shipped as frozen whole blood, as isolated PBMCs, or as DNA extracted from either sample type. Source material: peripheral blood. This clonotype originated in a man aged 55 to 70 with COVID-19, enrolled during active disease. The rearranged chain carries TRBV2 and TRBJ1-4, with the D gene not confidently named. CDR3 protein: CASNRGVANEKLFF. At the DNA level, the sequence is TGTGCCAGCAATCGGGGTGTGGCTAATGAAAAACTGTTTTTT. Outside the CDR3, residues come from the reference TRBV2 and TRBJ1-4 proteins, so the full variable domain is: EPEVTQTPSHQVTQMGQEVILRCVPISNHLYFYWYRQILGQKVEFLVSFYNNEISEKSEIFDDQFSVERPDGSNFTLKIRSTKLEDSAMYFCASNRGVANEKLFFGSGTQLSVL.